The rows below give T cell receptor beta chains drawn from one sample of a study of blood T cell repertoires in COVID-19. Sequencing used immunoSEQ multiplex PCR; TCRdb keeps in-frame clones, though not all of them. The data contain 100,000 to 150,000 clones, around three quarters of them singletons. Material for sequencing was peripheral blood. All receptors derive from a man aged 35 to 55 with active or convalescent COVID-19. Both conserved end residues are part of each CDR3. A D gene is named only where the DNA matches it firmly. A clone size is listed for some rows: how often the clone was seen (once, few, many), or a class if it is expanded.

>TRBV6-1|TRBJ2-1|few|-
CASSEARLGSYNEQFF
TGTGCCAGCAGTGAAGCCCGACTAGGTTCCTACAATGAGCAGTTCTTC
>TRBV7-2|TRBJ1-3|-|TRBD1
CASSLGSTGAGNTIYF
TGTGCCAGCAGCTTAGGGTCGACAGGGGCTGGAAACACCATATATTTT
>TRBV11-2|TRBJ2-7|-|-
CASSLRYEQYF
TGTGCCAGCAGCTTGCGTTACGAGCAGTACTTC
>TRBV30|TRBJ1-6|-|TRBD1
CAGTGIHLSNSPLHF
TGTGCCGGGACAGGGATCCATTTGAGTAATTCACCCCTCCACTTT
>TRBV19|TRBJ1-2|-|-
CASSEGRYGYTF
TGTGCCAGTAGTGAGGGTCGCTATGGCTACACCTTC
>TRBV4-2|TRBJ2-1|-|TRBD2
CASSQEAGTIYNEQFF
TGTGCCAGCAGCCAAGAGGCCGGGACTATTTACAATGAGCAGTTCTTC
>TRBV10-3|TRBJ1-4|-|TRBD1
CAISESTRGATNEKLFF
TGTGCCATCAGTGAGTCGACCAGGGGGGCAACTAATGAAAAACTGTTTTTT
>TRBV9|TRBJ2-5|-|TRBD2
CASSVDPRTVGRETQYF
TGTGCCAGCAGCGTAGATCCTCGGACGGTCGGGAGGGAGACCCAGTACTTC
>TRBV30|TRBJ1-1|-|-
CAWSATRFEAFF
TGTGCCTGGAGTGCCACCCGGTTTGAAGCTTTCTTT
>TRBV14|TRBJ2-7|-|-
CASSQVGSGGSYEQYF
TGTGCCAGCAGCCAAGTGGGGAGTGGGGGGTCCTACGAGCAGTACTTC
>TRBV28|TRBJ2-3|-|TRBD2
CASRDFFGGENLTDTQYF
TGTGCCAGCCGCGACTTCTTTGGGGGGGAGAATCTCACAGATACGCAGTATTTT
>TRBV2|TRBJ1-1|-|-
CASNHPGHTEAFF
TGTGCCAGCAACCACCCGGGACATACTGAAGCTTTCTTT
>TRBV29-1|TRBJ2-3|once|-
CSVVPGPDTQYF
TGCAGCGTTGTTCCAGGGCCAGATACGCAGTATTTT
>TRBV19|TRBJ1-5|few|-
CATSDGTRRGGNQPQHF
TGTGCCACCTCGGATGGGACTAGGAGGGGGGGCAATCAGCCCCAGCATTTT
>TRBV7-9|TRBJ1-1|-|TRBD1
CASSLGDSTEAFF
TGTGCCAGCAGCTTAGGGGACAGCACTGAAGCTTTCTTT
>TRBV5-1|TRBJ2-1|-|-
CASSLVEGYNEQFF
TGCGCCAGCAGCTTGGTTGAGGGTTACAATGAGCAGTTCTTC